This TCR beta chain comes out of a study of CD8 T cells in Susac syndrome (dated by TCRdb to about 2019). Describing the broader study: Whether CD8+ T cell activation and differentiation in Susac syndrome was antigen driven was tested using repertoire sequencing.

RNA was extracted with the RNeasy kit and about 0.5 to 1 ug was reverse transcribed using random hexamers. TCR beta CDR3 regions were amplified with the immunoSEQ multiplex PCR assay covering 54 Vbeta and 13 Jbeta segments. PCR amplification bias was corrected by using a synthetic template baseline for primer optimization and computational correction. The authors' analysis ran thus. Reads were annotated to V, D and J genes according to IMGT and were analyzed with immunoSEQ Analyzer, with only productive sequences retained. Clonality was computed as one minus Shannon entropy normalized by log2 of the number of productive unique sequences. For each patient and control, public and private clones were evaluated among the 100 most prevalent clones. Susac-specific clones were defined as absent from healthy and MS cohorts, 800 to 1,200 published viral clones and other ImmuneACCESS disease sequences. The public reads were reprocessed in TCRdb via fastp at Q25 and MiXCR, keeping in-frame beta chains. Entries that share a CDR3 protein sequence are merged under the most common genes and DNA. TCRdb, not the original authors, processed these V and J calls. A total of about 140,000 distinct CDR3 sequences appear in this sample, 85% to 95% of them only once. 0.11% of the sample is taken by the ten largest.

Germline trimming: 4 bases from V, 0 bases from J; junction bases outside gene matches: 8. The CDR3 has 16 amino acids, counting the end cysteine and phenylalanine. Only the CDR3 part of the read is kept: 48 bases, read in frame from the first base. From the germline V gene, CDR1 is SGHRS and CDR2 is YFSETQ. Comment on this clonotype: The specificity of this receptor is unknown. No much larger clone exists at a distance of one base, and base qualities are not known.

High-throughput TCR beta sequencing profiled peripheral blood CD8+ and CD4+ T cells from healthy donors, Susac syndrome patients and multiple sclerosis patients. Multiple sclerosis controls were treatment-naive patients with stable or active relapsing-remitting disease fulfilling revised McDonald criteria. Bulk CD8+ and CD4+ T cells were purified magnetically by negative isolation, whereas CD8+ TEMRA cells were enriched by FACS. Blood was collected in EDTA tubes and processed within 24 hours, with PBMCs isolated through density gradient centrifugation. PBMCs intended for TCR sequencing were cryopreserved in liquid nitrogen and thawed later in a water bath at 37 degrees C. A purity of at least 90% was achieved for sorted or isolated CD4+, CD8+ and CD8+ TEMRA cells. Overall study outcomes, separate from this receptor: The study acknowledged that relatively few individuals were included in the TCR sequencing and HLA analysis.

The clonotype comes from a human donor with multiple sclerosis. Rearrangement joined TRBV5-1 to TRBJ2-5, with 8 bases in between that match TRBD1. Specimen: CD4+ T cells from PBMCs. Read as DNA, the sequence is TGCGCCAGCAGCCCGGGGACAGGAATGTACCAAGAGACCCAGTACTTC. This yields the protein CASSPGTGMYQETQYF.